This T cell receptor beta chain was retrieved from a study of shared clonotypes between healthy human individuals. Assay: immunoSEQ multiplex PCR; the TCRdb copy retains only in-frame clones and omits some. The repertoire holds about 2 million clones, with about 94% as singletons. Regarding this clone: Other DNA variants within this sample encode the same CDR3.

CDR3 size: 16 residues. Germline lookup yields CDR1 MNHEY and CDR2 SMNVEV (reference sequence). Trimming pared 2 bases from V and 0 bases from J, leaving 11 bases between. CD8 cells regarded as naive lacked CD45RO, were positively chosen for CCR7, and omitted terminally differentiated effector memory CD45RA+ cells. The receptor comes from a young man in good health. The rearrangement uses TRBV27 and TRBJ1-5; no firm D call. Sequencing was done on a sample of naive CD8+ T cells sorted from blood. CDR3 nucleotide sequence: TGTGCCAGCAGTTTAGGCGCAGGCAGTAGCAATCAGCCCCAGCATTTT. Its translation: CASSLGAGSSNQPQHF.